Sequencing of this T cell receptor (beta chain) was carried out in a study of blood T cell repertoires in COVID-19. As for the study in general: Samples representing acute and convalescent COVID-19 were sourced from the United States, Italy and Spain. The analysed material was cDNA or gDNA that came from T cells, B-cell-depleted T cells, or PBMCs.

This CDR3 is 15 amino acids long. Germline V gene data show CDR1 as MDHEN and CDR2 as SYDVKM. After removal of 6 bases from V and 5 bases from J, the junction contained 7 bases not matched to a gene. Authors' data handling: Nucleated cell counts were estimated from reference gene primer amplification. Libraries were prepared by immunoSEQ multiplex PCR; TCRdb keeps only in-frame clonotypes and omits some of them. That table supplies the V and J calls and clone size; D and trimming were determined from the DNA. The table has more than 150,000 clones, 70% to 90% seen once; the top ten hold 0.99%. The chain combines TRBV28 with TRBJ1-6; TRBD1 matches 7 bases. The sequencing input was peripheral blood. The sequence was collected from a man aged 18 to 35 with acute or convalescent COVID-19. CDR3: CASSKLQGDNSPLHF. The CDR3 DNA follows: TGTGCCAGCAGCAAACTTCAGGGGGATAATTCACCCCTCCACTTT.